Following are 23 T cell receptor beta chains from one sample sequenced in a study of glioma-infiltrating T cells after dendritic cell vaccination. Sequenced by immunoSEQ multiplex PCR; TCRdb stores in-frame clones only, minus some. The sample includes tens of thousands of clones, more than 75% of them seen just once. Sequenced here: blood, sampled before dendritic cell vaccination. The receptors shown here come from a human donor with glioblastoma.

This clone was counted a few times. This sequence joins TRBV11-3 and TRBJ2-7, with 8 bases fitting TRBD1. Germline CDR1 SGHNT, CDR2 YENEEA. This CDR3 is built from 15 residues. Losses at the gene ends were 5 bases for V and 2 bases for J; bases not matched to a gene: 8. The CDR3 coding sequence is TGTGCCAGCAGCCCTACGACAGGGGCTACCTACGAGCAGTACTTC. Translated, it gives CASSPTTGATYEQYF.

The rearrangement joins TRBV6-6 to TRBJ1-1; tentatively, D is TRBD1 (6 bases). The CDR3 spans 13 residues. Trimming shortened V by 2 bases and J by 8 bases, and 12 bases separated the two germline ends. CDR1 is MNHNY and CDR2 is SVGAGI in the germline V gene (reference sequence). CDR3 loop: CASSYGQGLEAFF. CDR3 sequence (DNA): TGTGCCAGCAGTTACGGGCAGGGGCTAGAAGCTTTCTTT.

This chain uses TRBV18 with TRBJ1-2; 8 nucleotides line up with TRBD1. V lost 4 bases to trimming and J lost 8 bases; unmatched junction nucleotides: 6. This CDR3 has 13 amino acids. The germline V gene has CDR1 KGHSH and CDR2 LQKENI. CDR3 loop: CASSHGQGDGYTF. The DNA for the CDR3 is TGTGCCAGCTCACACGGACAGGGAGACGGCTACACCTTC.

The rearrangement uses TRBV5-1 and TRBJ2-1; 11 nucleotides agree with TRBD1. The CDR3 runs 17 residues. The germline CDR1 and CDR2 sequences are SGHRS and YFSETQ. Trimming at V came to 4 bases and at J to 3 bases, leaving 9 bases not matched to a gene. CDR3 region: CASSPGTGGGSYNEQFF. In DNA, the CDR3 is TGCGCCAGCAGCCCCGGGACAGGGGGTGGTAGCTACAATGAGCAGTTCTTC.

The chain recombines TRBV10-3 with TRBJ2-3; 11 bases match TRBD2. The CDR3 loop spans 16 amino acids. V lost 3 bases, J lost 5 bases, and 7 bases stayed unmatched. CDR1 is ENHRY, CDR2 SYGVKD, per germline. The CDR3 DNA follows: TGTGCCATCAGTGACCCTAGCGGGGGGCCCGGAGATACGCAGTATTTT. Translating gives CAISDPSGGPGDTQYF.

The chain employs TRBV12-2 and TRBJ1-6. TRBV12-2 is described as a pseudogene. The CDR3 totals 14 residues. The CDR3 DNA reads as TGTGCAAGTCGCTTAGACGCGCTCAATTCACCCCTCCACTTT. It codes for CASRLDALNSPLHF.

The V and J genes are TRBV5-1 and TRBJ2-2; maybe TRBD1 (6 bases). This CDR3 contains 12 residues. V shed 4 bases and J shed 9 bases, with 10 bases lying between them. Germline V gives CDR1 SGHRS, CDR2 YFSETQ. The CDR3 sequence: CASSDTGRELFF. The CDR3 region has the DNA TGCGCCAGCAGCGACACAGGGCGGGAGCTGTTTTTT. Using reference TRBV5-1 and TRBJ2-2 for the parts outside the CDR3, the full variable domain is KAGVTQTPRYLIKTRGQQVTLSCSPISGHRSVSWYQQTPGQGLQFLFEYFSETQRNKGNFPGRFSGRQFSNSRSEMNVSTLELGDSALYLCASSDTGRELFFGEGSRLTVL.

The J gene is TRBJ2-2, the V gene TRBV6-5; TRBD1 matches 7 bases. CDR1 and CDR2 (germline): MNHEY, SVGAGI. V lost 6 bases to trimming and J lost 6 bases; unmatched junction nucleotides: 10. CDR3 length equals 15 residues. The CDR3 bases are TGTGCCAGCAGCCCCGGGACAGTACACTCCGGGGAGCTGTTTTTT. Translation: CASSPGTVHSGELFF.

This clone came up once. V usage is TRBV4-2 and J usage is TRBJ1-1, with D perhaps TRBD1 (6 bases). Trimming cost V 0 bases and J 3 bases, with 17 bases left between them. This CDR3 has 17 residues. The germline CDR1 and CDR2 sequences are LGHNA and YNFKEQ. CDR3 amino acids: CASSQDPRPGHHTEAFF. CDR3 coding DNA: TGTGCCAGCAGCCAAGATCCCCGCCCGGGACACCACACTGAAGCTTTCTTT.

In DNA, the CDR3 is TGCGCCAGCAGCTTATCCACACCAGCAACTAATGAAAAACTGTTTTTT. It translates to CASSLSTPATNEKLFF. The chain is built from TRBV5-1 and TRBJ1-4; D gene unclear. In germline, CDR1 is SGHRS, CDR2 YFSETQ. This CDR3 region has 16 residues. The V end was cut by 2 bases, the J end by 0 bases, with 11 bases between.

The chain links TRBV7-8 to TRBJ2-1, with TRBD1 as a possible D gene (6 bases). The germline V gene encodes CDR1 SGHVS and CDR2 FQNEAQ. The CDR3 is 12 amino acids. Between the trimmed V and J ends, which lost 6 bases and 8 bases, there was a span of 11 bases. As DNA, the CDR3 is TGTGCCAGCAGAGACAGGTCCCATGAGCAGTTCTTC. Its protein product is CASRDRSHEQFF.

The V call is TRBV15, the J call TRBJ1-2; the D gene is possibly TRBD1 (5 bases). The CDR3 runs to 14 residues. Germline CDR1 reads LNHNV; CDR2 reads YYDKDF (reference sequence). V lost 6 bases and J lost 4, with 15 bases in between. The CDR3 nucleotides are TGTGCCACCAGGGGGGGAGAACAGAGCTATGGCTACACCTTC. It codes for CATRGGEQSYGYTF.

The rearrangement joins TRBV5-1 to TRBJ1-2, with a possible D match to TRBD1 (6 bases). CDR3 size: 18 residues. The germline gives CDR1 SGHRS, CDR2 YFSETQ. The V end was cut by 0 bases, the J end by 5 bases, with 23 bases between. As DNA, the CDR3 is TGCGCCAGCAGCTTGGGGGTGATACTCAGGGGCGCTCTATATGGCTACACCTTC. Amino acids: CASSLGVILRGALYGYTF.

This clone was seen more than once but under ten times. The chain is built from TRBV5-5 and TRBJ2-3; 10 bases agree with TRBD1. The CDR3 loop spans 15 amino acids. V shed 4 bases and J 4 bases; nucleotides not matched to a gene: 6. Germline V CDR1 and CDR2: SGHKS, YYEKEE (reference sequence). Here the CDR3 DNA reads TGTGCCAGCAGCCAGGGACAGGGGCGTCCAGATACGCAGTATTTT. It specifies CASSQGQGRPDTQYF.

The gene calls are TRBV6-5 and TRBJ1-2; D is perhaps TRBD1 (5 bases). Trimming pared 5 bases from V and 7 bases from J, leaving 14 bases between. Germline V CDR1 and CDR2: MNHEY, SVGAGI. This CDR3 is built from 13 residues. For the CDR3, the DNA is TGTGCCAGCAGTACAGGTTTGGGAGGTGGCTACACCTTC. Translation gives CASSTGLGGGYTF.

The genes are TRBV10-1 and TRBJ1-2, with D tentatively TRBD1 (6 bases). The CDR3 consists of 15 residues. Trimming removed 4 bases at V and 3 bases at J, with 15 bases between. Germline CDR1 WNHNN, CDR2 SYGVQD (reference sequence). The CDR3 coding sequence is TGCGCCAGCAGTGGAGGGGGTTCCTCTCACTATGGCTACACCTTC. Protein product: CASSGGGSSHYGYTF.

The chain carries TRBV4-1 and TRBJ2-3; 7 nucleotides align to TRBD2. V gave up 1 base and J gave up 6 bases; unmatched junction bases: 4. The CDR3 sequence is 14 residues long. Germline V gene lookup returns CDR1 MGHRA and CDR2 YSYEKL. The CDR3 region is CASSQGGGTDTQYF. CDR3 DNA sequence: TGCGCCAGCAGCCAAGGGGGGGGGACGGATACGCAGTATTTT.

This clone appeared a few times. This chain links TRBV7-9 with TRBJ2-7; TRBD1 aligns across 7 bases. This CDR3 is built from 14 residues. J lost 3 bases, V lost 1 base, and 3 bases had no gene match. The germline V gene has CDR1 SEHNR and CDR2 FQNEAQ (reference sequence). The CDR3 bases are TGTGCCAGCAGCTTAGAGACAGGGCGCTACGAGCAGTACTTC. Residues: CASSLETGRYEQYF. The full variable domain, completed using reference TRBV7-9 and TRBJ2-7, is DTGVSQNPRHKITKRGQNVTFRCDPISEHNRLYWYRQTLGQGPEFLTYFQNEAQLEKSRLLSDRFSAERPKGSFSTLEIQRTEQGDSAMYLCASSLETGRYEQYFGPGTRLTVT.

This clone was observed a single time. This rearrangement joins TRBV5-1 to TRBJ1-2; 8 nucleotides line up with TRBD1. J lost 3 bases, V lost 4 bases, and 11 bases had no gene match. CDR1 and CDR2 (germline): SGHRS, YFSETQ. The CDR3 has 16 amino acids. The CDR3 region is CASSRSGTGGDYGYTF. As DNA, the CDR3 is TGCGCCAGCAGCCGTTCCGGGACAGGTGGCGACTATGGCTACACCTTC.

This clone was seen just once. This chain joins TRBV4-1 and TRBJ2-1, with D perhaps TRBD2 (6 bases). The V gene's germline CDR1 is MGHRA and CDR2 YSYEKL. The CDR3 totals 13 residues. Trimming took 3 bases from V and 6 from J, leaving 9 bases between them. The CDR3 DNA follows: TGCGCCAGCAGCCATCGACTAGTCAATGAGCAGTTCTTC. Amino acids: CASSHRLVNEQFF.

This chain connects TRBV2 to TRBJ2-7, with 10 bases lining up with TRBD2. CDR1 SNHLY and CDR2 FYNNEI come from the germline V gene. CDR3 length equals 13 residues. The V segment lost 3 bases and the J segment 7 bases; nucleotides outside the gene matches: 3. The DNA for the CDR3 is TGTGCCAGCAGTGAGGAGCGGGGGGGGGAGCAGTACTTC. It is translated as CASSEERGGEQYF.

The gene calls are TRBV7-3 and TRBJ2-6; a weak D match, TRBD2 (5 bases). CDR1 and CDR2 (germline): SGHTA, FQGTGA. V was trimmed by 7 bases and J by 0 bases, leaving 13 bases between them. This CDR3 comprises 16 residues. CDR3 sequence reads: CASTMTRGSGANVLTF. The CDR3 DNA reads as TGTGCCAGCACCATGACCCGGGGCTCTGGGGCCAACGTCCTGACTTTC.

The chain has TRBV4-3 and TRBJ2-7, with D tentatively TRBD2 (6 bases). V was shortened by 0 bases and J by 10 bases, with 16 bases between the two germline ends. The CDR3 extends over 14 amino acids. The germline gives CDR1 LGHNA, CDR2 YSLEER. CDR3 region: CASSQESMGGPQYF. CDR3 DNA: TGCGCCAGCAGCCAAGAGAGCATGGGAGGACCCCAGTACTTC.